This is a list of T cell receptor beta chains from one sample in a study of T cell changes during pregnancy in multiple sclerosis. TCRdb's table, derived via immunoSEQ multiplex PCR, lists solely in-frame clones and lacks some. The profile shows about 80,000 clones, 92% of them singletons. Sample: peripheral blood, taken before pregnancy. These receptors were taken from a female donor with multiple sclerosis, enrolled in a pregnancy study. Each CDR3 is given with its conserved first and last residue. The D gene is left open where the match is weak. Size values are once, few and many counts, or a class for expanded clones, and some rows have none.

NA	TRBV4-1	TRBD2	17	TRBJ2-7	CASSQDPGTSGRIGQYF	TGCGCCAGCAGCCAAGATCCCGGGACTAGCGGGAGGATAGGGCAGTACTTC
NA	TRBV9	NA	15	TRBJ2-5	CASSVAAGGGETQYF	TGTGCCAGCAGCGTAGCGGCAGGTGGTGGAGAGACCCAGTACTTC
NA	TRBV2	TRBD2	14	TRBJ2-5	CASDGTTFQETQYF	TGTGCCAGCGACGGGACTACATTCCAAGAGACCCAGTACTTC
NA	TRBV30	NA	12	TRBJ2-7	CAWSRANYEQYF	TGTGCCTGGAGCAGGGCGAACTACGAGCAGTACTTC
NA	TRBV30	NA	12	TRBJ2-5	CAWNTGQETQYF	TGTGCCTGGAACACAGGACAAGAGACCCAGTACTTC
NA	TRBV7-6	NA	15	TRBJ2-7	CASSSEHRDGYEQYF	TGTGCCAGCAGCTCCGAACACAGGGATGGCTACGAGCAGTACTTC
NA	TRBV5-1	TRBD2	17	TRBJ2-3	CASSLELAETSTDTQYF	TGCGCCAGCAGCTTGGAACTAGCGGAAACCAGCACAGATACGCAGTATTTT
NA	TRBV7-2	NA	13	TRBJ1-1	CASSESFLGGAFF	TGTGCCAGCAGCGAGTCTTTTTTGGGCGGGGCTTTCTTT
few	TRBV30	NA	14	TRBJ1-5	CAWSPGAEGQPQHF	TGTGCCTGGAGTCCAGGGGCAGAAGGTCAGCCCCAGCATTTT
once	TRBV27	TRBD1	11	TRBJ2-7	CASRQGYEQYF	TGTGCCAGCCGACAGGGCTACGAGCAGTACTTC